One and the same sample provided the 31 T cell receptor beta chains below, sequenced in a study of T cell responses to AZD1222 COVID-19 vaccine. Measured with immunoSEQ multiplex PCR; TCRdb has only the in-frame clones, and not every one. The sample lists tens of thousands of clones; 85% were seen once. The sample in question was peripheral blood, obtained on day 0 of AZD1222 vaccination. The receptors come from an adult in good health.

The chain has TRBV19 and TRBJ1-5; a weak D match, TRBD1 (5 bases). V dropped 6 bases and J dropped 2 bases, with 14 bases sitting between them. The germline CDR1 and CDR2 sequences are LNHDA and SQIVND (reference sequence). This CDR3 spans 15 amino acids. The CDR3 spells CASSEGVRGNQPQHF. The CDR3 bases are TGTGCCAGTAGCGAAGGGGTACGTGGCAATCAGCCCCAGCATTTT.

The CDR3 region is CASSPRTTSYEQYF. The DNA of the CDR3 is TGTGCCAGCAGTCCACGGACAACCTCCTACGAGCAGTACTTC. V usage is TRBV7-8 and J usage is TRBJ2-7; TRBD1 is a possible D gene (5 bases). The V end lost 6 bases, the J end lost 0 bases, and 12 bases lay between the germline ends. Germline values: CDR1 SGHVS, CDR2 FQNEAQ. The CDR3 extends over 14 amino acids.

This rearrangement joins TRBV10-3 to TRBJ2-1; tentative D call: TRBD1 (6 bases). This CDR3 is built from 15 residues. With 8 bases removed from V and 5 bases from J, the gap between germline ends came to 19 bases. The V gene's germline CDR1 is ENHRY and CDR2 SYGVKD. CDR3 residues: CAIARQADPNNEQFF. CDR3 DNA sequence: TGTGCCATCGCCCGACAGGCAGACCCAAACAATGAGCAGTTCTTC.

This rearrangement joins TRBV28 to TRBJ1-1; the D is unclear. The CDR3 is 14 residues long. Germline CDR1 MDHEN, CDR2 SYDVKM. Trimming removed 3 bases from V and 0 bases from J, with 8 bases in between. The CDR3 nucleotides are TGTGCCAGCAGTTTTGGTCAGCTGAACACTGAAGCTTTCTTT. The encoded protein is CASSFGQLNTEAFF.

The chain has TRBV12-3 or TRBV12-4 and TRBJ1-2, with D tentatively TRBD1 (6 bases). The CDR3 is made up of 13 amino acids. Deletions cut 6 bases from V and 7 bases from J, with 15 bases between. DNA for the CDR3: TGTGCCAGCAGAAGGGACACGAGCTCTGGCTACACCTTC. Encoded protein: CASRRDTSSGYTF.

This chain joins TRBV12-3 or TRBV12-4 and TRBJ2-7; TRBD1 might be the D (5 bases). V lost 3 bases and J lost 4, with 7 bases in between. This CDR3 is built from 12 residues. This CDR3 reads CASSLTDYEQYF. CDR3 sequence (DNA): TGTGCCAGCAGTTTGACAGATTACGAGCAGTACTTC.

The chain employs TRBV18 and TRBJ1-1; D gene uncertain. This CDR3 region has 15 residues. Trimming took off 5 bases at V and 3 bases at J, with 16 bases between the two ends. Germline assignment: CDR1 KGHSH and CDR2 LQKENI. The CDR3 sequence: CASSSGMGTDTEAFF. Written as DNA, the CDR3 is TGTGCCAGCTCATCGGGGATGGGTACGGACACTGAAGCTTTCTTT.

This chain connects TRBV2 to TRBJ2-7; D remains ambiguous. CDR1 and CDR2 (germline): SNHLY, FYNNEI. V lost 7 bases, J lost 0 bases, and 16 bases lay in between. The CDR3 totals 15 residues. CDR3 DNA: TGTGCCAGCACTCTCCGGACCTCGAGCTCCTACGAGCAGTACTTC. This translates into CASTLRTSSSYEQYF.

The CDR3 nucleotides read TGTGCCAGCACCGCCCGAGACTCAACGGGGGACGATACGCAGTATTTT. Its translation is CASTARDSTGDDTQYF. The chain couples TRBV11-1 to TRBJ2-3; possibly TRBD2 for D (6 bases). The CDR3 is 16 residues long. Trimming took off 7 bases at V and 6 bases at J, with 23 bases between the two ends. Germline loops: CDR1 SGHAT, CDR2 FQDESV (reference sequence).

This clone was observed a handful of times. The J gene is TRBJ1-1, the V gene TRBV12-3 or TRBV12-4; TRBD1 agrees at 7 bases. V shed 5 bases, J shed 11 bases, and the junction held 5 bases outside the gene matches. The CDR3 is 11 amino acids. The CDR3 nucleotides read TGTGCCAGCAGTAGACAGGGAGAGGCTTTCTTT. The encoded protein is CASSRQGEAFF.

The rearrangement uses TRBV7-3 and TRBJ1-2; weak D call: TRBD1 (5 bases). Deletions cut 0 bases from V and 5 bases from J, with 7 bases between. The germline CDR1 and CDR2 sequences are SGHTA and FQGTGA. The CDR3 consists of 13 residues. CDR3 in amino acids: CASSLTGTYGYTF. DNA of the CDR3: TGTGCCAGCAGCTTAACGGGGACTTATGGCTACACCTTC. The full variable domain, completed using reference TRBV7-3 and TRBJ1-2, is GAGVSQTPSNKVTEKGKYVELRCDPISGHTALYWYRQSLGQGPEFLIYFQGTGAADDSGLPNDRFFAVRPEGSVSTLKIQRTERGDSAVYLCASSLTGTYGYTFGSGTRLTVV.

This sequence joins TRBV24-1 and TRBJ2-1, with 7 bases that match TRBD2. CDR3 length: 16 amino acids. The trim removed 2 bases at V and 9 bases at J, leaving 12 bases unmatched. Germline CDR1 and CDR2: KGHDR and SFDVKD. This CDR3 reads CATSDSEQLAFPEQFF. The CDR3 nucleotides read TGTGCCACCAGTGATTCAGAGCAACTAGCGTTTCCTGAGCAGTTCTTC.

The V and J genes are TRBV7-6 and TRBJ1-1; a possible D gene is TRBD1 (5 bases). This CDR3 region has 15 residues. Deletions cut 1 base from V and 1 base from J, with 10 bases between. Germline V gene data show CDR1 as SGHVS and CDR2 as FNYEAQ. The CDR3 region has the DNA TGTGCCAGCAGCTTAGGGGGGAGTCCGAACACTGAAGCTTTCTTT. It encodes CASSLGGSPNTEAFF.

This rearrangement joins TRBV5-1 to TRBJ2-1; 8 bases match TRBD1. The V and J ends lost 0 bases and 12 bases, in that order; junction bases with no gene match: 5. This CDR3 region has 13 residues. From germline, CDR1 is SGHRS and CDR2 YFSETQ. Written as DNA, the CDR3 is TGCGCCAGCAGCTTGGGGGGACAGGTTCTGCAGTTCTTC. It yields the protein CASSLGGQVLQFF.

This rearrangement joins TRBV5-1 to TRBJ2-5, with TRBD1 as a possible D gene (5 bases). The CDR3 covers 14 residues. CDR1 and CDR2 (germline): SGHRS, YFSETQ. Trimming removed 4 bases from V and 6 bases from J, with 16 bases in between. CDR3 protein: CASSVHDSGKTQYF. CDR3 nucleotide sequence: TGCGCCAGCAGCGTACACGACAGTGGGAAGACCCAGTACTTC. The full variable domain, completed using reference TRBV5-1 and TRBJ2-5, is KAGVTQTPRYLIKTRGQQVTLSCSPISGHRSVSWYQQTPGQGLQFLFEYFSETQRNKGNFPGRFSGRQFSNSRSEMNVSTLELGDSALYLCASSVHDSGKTQYFGPGTRLLVL.

The V call is TRBV6-5, the J call TRBJ2-5; unclear D gene. Germline CDR1 reads MNHEY; CDR2 reads SVGAGI. The ends were cut back, 6 bases at V and 5 bases at J, with 16 bases in the middle. The CDR3 has 14 residues. In DNA form, the CDR3 reads TGTGCCAGCAGGGGGATAGAAGCTCGGGAGACCCAGTACTTC. This sequence encodes CASRGIEARETQYF.

The table lists this clone with a count of one. V usage is TRBV5-1 and J usage is TRBJ1-2, with D possibly TRBD1 on 5 matching bases. The CDR3 totals 14 residues. CDR1 and CDR2 (germline): SGHRS, YFSETQ. V lost 0 bases and J lost 6, with 12 bases in between. CDR3 bases: TGCGCCAGCAGCTTGGTAGCAGGGAGCAATGGCTACACCTTC. Encoded protein: CASSLVAGSNGYTF. The variable domain in full, with the rest retrieved from reference TRBV5-1 and TRBJ1-2, is KAGVTQTPRYLIKTRGQQVTLSCSPISGHRSVSWYQQTPGQGLQFLFEYFSETQRNKGNFPGRFSGRQFSNSRSEMNVSTLELGDSALYLCASSLVAGSNGYTFGSGTRLTVV.

The V gene is TRBV29-1, the J gene TRBJ1-1; D gene unclear. CDR1 is SQVTM, CDR2 ANQGSEA, per germline. This CDR3 region has 13 residues. The V gene lost 8 bases and the J gene lost 1 base, with 14 bases spanning the gap. Here the CDR3 reads CSPKRERNTEAFF. The CDR3 nucleotides read TGCAGCCCGAAAAGGGAGAGGAACACTGAAGCTTTCTTT.

This clone was seen only a few times. The chain is built from TRBV4-1 and TRBJ1-2; no reliable D call. This CDR3 region has 14 residues. The V and J ends lost 1 base and 7 bases respectively, with 13 bases between them. Germline assignment: CDR1 MGHRA and CDR2 YSYEKL. Here the CDR3 DNA reads TGCGCCAGCAGCCAAGCCCCTATTGTGTTTGGCTACACCTTC. Residues: CASSQAPIVFGYTF.

This clone has just one count. This chain uses TRBV5-1 with TRBJ1-1, with TRBD1 as a possible D gene (6 bases). This CDR3 comprises 16 residues. Looked up from germline, CDR1 is SGHRS and CDR2 is YFSETQ. The V end was cut by 0 bases, the J end by 5 bases, with 17 bases between. The CDR3 region is CASSLELRGPDTEAFF. DNA of the CDR3: TGCGCCAGCAGCTTGGAATTGCGGGGGCCAGATACTGAAGCTTTCTTT. Combining the CDR3 with reference TRBV5-1 and TRBJ1-1 gives the whole variable domain KAGVTQTPRYLIKTRGQQVTLSCSPISGHRSVSWYQQTPGQGLQFLFEYFSETQRNKGNFPGRFSGRQFSNSRSEMNVSTLELGDSALYLCASSLELRGPDTEAFFGQGTRLTVV.

The rearrangement links TRBV5-1 to TRBJ1-4; D gene uncertain. Trimming removed 0 bases from V and 6 bases from J, with 9 bases in between. CDR3 size: 14 residues. Germline CDR1 SGHRS, CDR2 YFSETQ. The CDR3 sequence: CASSLGQRDEKLFF. DNA for the CDR3: TGCGCCAGCAGCTTGGGTCAGAGGGATGAAAAACTGTTTTTT. The variable domain in full, with the rest retrieved from reference TRBV5-1 and TRBJ1-4, is KAGVTQTPRYLIKTRGQQVTLSCSPISGHRSVSWYQQTPGQGLQFLFEYFSETQRNKGNFPGRFSGRQFSNSRSEMNVSTLELGDSALYLCASSLGQRDEKLFFGSGTQLSVL.

J is TRBJ1-1 and V is TRBV7-3, with 7 nucleotides matching TRBD1. This CDR3 spans 13 amino acids. V was pared by 5 bases and J by 10 bases, with 10 bases of the junction left unmatched. Germline V gene data show CDR1 as SGHTA and CDR2 as FQGTGA. CDR3 sequence: CASSPNRGATAFF. CDR3 sequence (DNA): TGTGCCAGCAGCCCCAACAGGGGAGCCACAGCTTTCTTT.

The chain joins TRBV14 to TRBJ1-2; perhaps TRBD1 as D (5 bases). V was clipped by 0 bases and J by 8 bases, with 10 bases between them. From germline, CDR1 is SGHDN and CDR2 FVKESK. The CDR3 totals 13 residues. The CDR3 region has the DNA TGTGCCAGCAGCCAAGATGAGGGGCGCGGCTACACCTTC. It is translated as CASSQDEGRGYTF. The full variable domain, rest sourced from reference TRBV14 and TRBJ1-2, is EAGVTQFPSHSVIEKGQTVTLRCDPISGHDNLYWYRRVMGKEIKFLLHFVKESKQDESGMPNNRFLAERTGGTYSTLKVQPAELEDSGVYFCASSQDEGRGYTFGSGTRLTVV.

CDR3 sequence (DNA): TGTGCCAGCAGCCCCGGACTAGCGGGCCAGCACGGGGAGCTGTTTTTT. Its translation: CASSPGLAGQHGELFF. The chain uses TRBV27 and TRBJ2-2; 11 nucleotides match TRBD2. The ends lost 6 bases at V and 7 bases at J; junction bases unmatched: 10. This CDR3 has 16 residues. The germline CDR1 and CDR2 sequences are MNHEY and SMNVEV (reference sequence).

The chain carries TRBV10-3 and TRBJ2-5; D is ambiguous. The CDR3 has 12 residues. Between the trimmed V and J ends, which lost 8 bases and 5 bases, there was a span of 12 bases. CDR1 and CDR2 from the germline V gene are ENHRY and SYGVKD. The CDR3, as DNA: TGTGCCATCTCACCGGGCTGGGAGACCCAGTACTTC. The encoded protein is CAISPGWETQYF.

This clone was seen more than once but under ten times. This chain links TRBV5-4 with TRBJ2-7, with D possibly matching TRBD1 (6 bases). The CDR3 totals 18 residues. Per the germline V gene, CDR1 is SGHNT and CDR2 is YYREEE (reference sequence). Trimming took 1 base from V and 0 from J, leaving 20 bases between them. The DNA for the CDR3 is TGTGCCAGCAGCTTGAAAAGAGCCCGGACAGAGTACTCCTACGAGCAGTACTTC. Protein: CASSLKRARTEYSYEQYF.

V usage is TRBV7-8 and J usage is TRBJ2-7; 10 nucleotides line up with TRBD1. J lost 6 bases, V lost 3 bases, and 5 bases had no gene match. The CDR3 runs to 14 residues. From germline, CDR1 is SGHVS and CDR2 FQNEAQ. CDR3 loop: CASSFRQGASEQYF. CDR3 DNA sequence: TGTGCCAGCAGCTTTAGACAGGGGGCCTCCGAGCAGTACTTC.

The rearrangement joins TRBV6-5 to TRBJ1-5; 9 nucleotides agree with TRBD1. J lost 4 bases, V lost 8 bases, and 6 bases had no gene match. This CDR3 contains 14 residues. The germline V gene encodes CDR1 MNHEY and CDR2 SVGAGI. CDR3 residues: CASWETGGNQPQHF. The CDR3 nucleotides read TGTGCCAGCTGGGAGACAGGGGGGAATCAGCCCCAGCATTTT.

The chain has TRBV6-5 and TRBJ1-2; 8 nucleotides agree with TRBD1. The V segment lost 4 bases and the J segment 7 bases; nucleotides outside the gene matches: 8. The V gene's germline CDR1 is MNHEY and CDR2 SVGAGI. This CDR3 has 14 amino acids. CDR3: CASSSTGGGSGYTF. The CDR3 nucleotides read TGTGCCAGCAGTTCCACAGGGGGAGGATCTGGCTACACCTTC.

This chain connects TRBV15 to TRBJ1-2; D is unresolved. CDR1 is LNHNV and CDR2 is YYDKDF in the germline V gene (reference sequence). This CDR3 region has 13 residues. V was cut by 0 bases and J by 3 bases, with 5 bases left in between. CDR3: CATSRDWDYGYTF. CDR3 nucleotide sequence: TGTGCCACCAGCAGAGATTGGGACTATGGCTACACCTTC.

This chain links TRBV6-5 with TRBJ1-2; maybe TRBD1 (5 bases). The CDR3 contains 13 residues. V was clipped by 6 bases and J by 5 bases, with 13 bases between them. Per the germline V gene, CDR1 is MNHEY and CDR2 is SVGAGI. DNA of the CDR3: TGTGCCAGCAGGAACCAGGGAGGGTATGGCTACACCTTC. Translated, it gives CASRNQGGYGYTF.